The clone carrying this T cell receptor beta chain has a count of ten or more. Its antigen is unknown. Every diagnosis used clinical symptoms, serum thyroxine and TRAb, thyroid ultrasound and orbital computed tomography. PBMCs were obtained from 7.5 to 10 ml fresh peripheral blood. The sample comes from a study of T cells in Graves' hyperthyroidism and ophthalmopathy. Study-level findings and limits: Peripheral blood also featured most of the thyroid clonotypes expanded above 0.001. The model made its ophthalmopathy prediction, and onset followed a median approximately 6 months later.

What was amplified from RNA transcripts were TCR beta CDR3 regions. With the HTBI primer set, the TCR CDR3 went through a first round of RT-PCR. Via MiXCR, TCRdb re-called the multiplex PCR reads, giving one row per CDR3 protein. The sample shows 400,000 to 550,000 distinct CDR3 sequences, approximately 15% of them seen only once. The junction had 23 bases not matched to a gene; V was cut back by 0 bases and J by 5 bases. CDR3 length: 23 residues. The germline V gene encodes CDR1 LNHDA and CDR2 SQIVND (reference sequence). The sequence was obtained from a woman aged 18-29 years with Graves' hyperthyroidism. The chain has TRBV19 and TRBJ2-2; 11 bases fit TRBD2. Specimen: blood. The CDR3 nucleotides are TGTGCCAGTAGTATAGATCGACCTAGCGGGAGGATACCCCGATGGGCTGAAACCGGGGAGCTGTTTTTT. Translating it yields CASSIDRPSGRIPRWAETGELFF.